These 7 T cell receptor beta chains originate from one sample sequenced in a study of blood T cell repertoires in COVID-19. Libraries were prepared by immunoSEQ multiplex PCR; TCRdb keeps only in-frame clonotypes and omits some of them. The sample lists 95,000 to 150,000 clones, about 94% seen once, with around 2.2% in the top ten. Material: peripheral blood. The source is a man in his fifties or sixties with COVID-19, enrolled during active disease.

The chain is built from TRBV3-1 (or the pseudogene TRBV3-2) and TRBJ2-1; 7 bases align to TRBD2. Germline CDR1 is LGHDT and CDR2 is YNNKEL (reference sequence). This CDR3 comprises 14 residues. J gave up 7 bases and V 0 bases, and 3 bases lay outside the gene matches. The CDR3 sequence is CASSQEPGRNEQFF. The CDR3 region has the DNA TGTGCCAGCAGCCAAGAACCCGGGAGGAATGAGCAGTTCTTC.

This sequence joins TRBV20-1 and TRBJ2-7, with D unresolved. The germline V gene encodes CDR1 DFQATT and CDR2 SNEGSKA (reference sequence). This CDR3 spans 11 amino acids. Trimming cost V 2 bases and J 4 bases, with 6 bases left between them. CDR3 sequence reads: CSARSGYEQYF. CDR3 coding DNA: TGCAGTGCTAGATCGGGTTACGAGCAGTACTTC.

The rearrangement links TRBV28 to TRBJ2-7, with TRBD1 as a possible D gene (6 bases). V lost 2 bases to trimming and J lost 2 bases, with 16 bases between them. Germline lookup yields CDR1 MDHEN and CDR2 SYDVKM. The CDR3 is 16 amino acids. The CDR3 coding sequence is TGTGCCAGCAGTTTACCACAGGGAGTTGCCGCCTACGAGCAGTACTTC. As protein: CASSLPQGVAAYEQYF. The whole variable domain, filled in from reference TRBV28 and TRBJ2-7, reads DVKVTQSSRYLVKRTGEKVFLECVQDMDHENMFWYRQDPGLGLRLIYFSYDVKMKEKGDIPEGYSVSREKKERFSLILESASTNQTSMYLCASSLPQGVAAYEQYFGPGTRLTVT.

The genes are TRBV7-9 and TRBJ1-6; TRBD1 matches 8 bases. The J segment lost 9 bases and the V segment lost 7 bases, leaving 8 bases of the junction unmatched. The CDR3 is made up of 14 amino acids. Germline lookup yields CDR1 SEHNR and CDR2 FQNEAQ (reference sequence). The CDR3 loop is CASTRTGIASPLHF. The CDR3 DNA reads TGTGCCAGCACCCGGACAGGGATAGCTTCACCCCTCCACTTT.

The J gene is TRBJ1-1, the V gene TRBV15; D unresolved. Trimming cost V 0 bases and J 2 bases, with 16 bases left between them. Per the germline V gene, CDR1 is LNHNV and CDR2 is YYDKDF (reference sequence). This CDR3 has 17 residues. CDR3 sequence (DNA): TGTGCCACCAGCAGAGATGCGGCGGCAGTCAAAAACACTGAAGCTTTCTTT. This sequence encodes CATSRDAAAVKNTEAFF.

This chain links TRBV28 with TRBJ2-5; 8 bases are a match to TRBD1. V shed 6 bases and J 5 bases; nucleotides not matched to a gene: 5. Germline V CDR1 and CDR2: MDHEN, SYDVKM. The CDR3 spans 13 residues. The CDR3 bases are TGTGCCAGCAGGGGACAGGTTCTGGAGACCCAGTACTTC. Its translation is CASRGQVLETQYF.

The genes are TRBV7-3 and TRBJ2-1; unclear D gene. There are 16 residues in the CDR3. V lost 4 bases and J lost 0, with 13 bases in between. Germline CDR1 is SGHTA and CDR2 is FQGTGA. CDR3 sequence: CASSSSSGSSYNEQFF. As DNA, the CDR3 is TGTGCCAGCAGCTCCTCTAGTGGTAGCTCCTACAATGAGCAGTTCTTC.